The T cell receptor beta chain described here comes from a study of blood T cells in healthy people across ages. This clonotype was seen only a few times. Germline-derived CDR1 and CDR2 are LGHNA and YSLEER. Trimming left V 1 base short and J 4 bases short, with 8 bases between. This CDR3 region has 15 residues. Sample-barcoded 5' priming and a J-beta primer mix drove a second PCR of about 6 to 12 cycles. A single record per CDR3 protein comes from TCRdb applying MiXCR to the 5' RACE reads. The repertoire holds about 1.8 million distinct CDR3 sequences, less than 50% seen once, with over 2% in the top ten.

The chain carries TRBV4-3 and TRBJ2-6; D is ambiguous. Material for sequencing was blood. The receptor was derived from a middle-aged woman in good health. CDR3 sequence reads: CASSQAGRGANVLTF. The CDR3, as DNA: TGCGCCAGCAGCCAAGCTGGTCGAGGGGCCAACGTCCTGACTTTC.